A selection of T cell receptor beta chains follows, all from one sample in a study of T-cell reconstitution after alpha-beta-depleted transplantation in children. TCRdb re-derived calls from the PCR reads in MiXCR, one entry per CDR3 protein. The table includes hundreds of thousands of distinct CDR3 sequences, about 15% detected once. The source was PBMCs, mostly from graft donor cells, collected 360 days after TCRalphabeta/CD19-depleted stem cell transplant. The source is a male patient younger than 18 who had a stem cell transplant for acute lymphoblastic leukemia, so the T cells may come from the graft donor. The CDR3 runs from the conserved cysteine through the conserved F or W. Fields, in order: D gene, clone size, J gene, V gene, CDR3 DNA, CDR3 protein. The D gene is left open where the match is weak. Size values are once, few and many counts, or a class for expanded clones, and some rows have none.

d_call: -
clone_size: few
j_call: TRBJ1-1
v_call: TRBV11-2
cdr3_nt: TGTGCCAGCAGCTCGGGACATAGGGCTTTCTTT
cdr3_aa: CASSSGHRAFF

d_call: -
clone_size: -
j_call: TRBJ2-5
v_call: TRBV6-5
cdr3_nt: TGTGCCAGCAGTTATGGTGACCAAGAGACCCAGTACTTC
cdr3_aa: CASSYGDQETQYF

d_call: -
clone_size: -
j_call: TRBJ2-7
v_call: TRBV5-6
cdr3_nt: TGTGCCAGCAGCTTAGGGAGTCGGACCTACGAGCAGTACTTC
cdr3_aa: CASSLGSRTYEQYF

d_call: TRBD1
clone_size: few
j_call: TRBJ2-5
v_call: TRBV5-1
cdr3_nt: TGCGCCAGCAGCTCATTCGACAGGGGGGAGATTACGAAAGAGACCCAGTACTTC
cdr3_aa: CASSSFDRGEITKETQYF

d_call: -
clone_size: -
j_call: TRBJ2-7
v_call: TRBV2
cdr3_nt: TGTGCCAGCAGTCAGGATCACTTC
cdr3_aa: CASSQDHF

d_call: -
clone_size: few
j_call: TRBJ2-3
v_call: TRBV14
cdr3_nt: TGTGCCAGCAGCCAAAACAGGGTCGGCACAGATACGCAGTATTTT
cdr3_aa: CASSQNRVGTDTQYF

d_call: TRBD2
clone_size: few
j_call: TRBJ2-7
v_call: TRBV13
cdr3_nt: TGTGCCAGCAGCTTATCCGGCCCGGGACTAGCGCCCGACGAGCAGTACTTC
cdr3_aa: CASSLSGPGLAPDEQYF

d_call: TRBD2
clone_size: few
j_call: TRBJ2-1
v_call: TRBV30
cdr3_nt: TGTGCCTGGAGTGTCTCGGGACTAGACTACAATGAGCAGTTCTTC
cdr3_aa: CAWSVSGLDYNEQFF

d_call: -
clone_size: many
j_call: TRBJ2-5
v_call: TRBV20-1
cdr3_nt: TGCAGTGCTATTTTCCCGGACATTCAAGAGGTGACCCAGTACTTC
cdr3_aa: CSAIFPDIQEVTQYF

d_call: -
clone_size: -
j_call: TRBJ2-5
v_call: TRBV20-1
cdr3_nt: TGCAGTGCTGTAGATGTAGAGACCCAGTACTTC
cdr3_aa: CSAVDVETQYF